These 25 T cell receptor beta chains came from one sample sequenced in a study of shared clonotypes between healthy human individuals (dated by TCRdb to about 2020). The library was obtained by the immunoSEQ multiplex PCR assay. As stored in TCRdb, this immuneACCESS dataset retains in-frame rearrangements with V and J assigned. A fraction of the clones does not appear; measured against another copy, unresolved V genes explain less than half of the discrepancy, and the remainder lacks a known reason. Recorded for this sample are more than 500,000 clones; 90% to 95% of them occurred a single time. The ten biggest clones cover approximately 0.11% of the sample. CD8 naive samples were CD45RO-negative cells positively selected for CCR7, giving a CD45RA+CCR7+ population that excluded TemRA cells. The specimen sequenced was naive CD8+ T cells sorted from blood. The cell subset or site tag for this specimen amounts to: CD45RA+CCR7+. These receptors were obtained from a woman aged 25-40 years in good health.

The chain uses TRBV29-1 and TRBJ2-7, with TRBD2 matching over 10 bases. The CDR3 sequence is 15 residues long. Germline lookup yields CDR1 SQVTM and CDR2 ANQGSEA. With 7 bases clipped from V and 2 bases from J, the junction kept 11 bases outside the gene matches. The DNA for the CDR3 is TGCAGCGCGCGCGGAGCGGGAGGGAACACCTACGAGCAGTACTTC. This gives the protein CSARGAGGNTYEQYF.

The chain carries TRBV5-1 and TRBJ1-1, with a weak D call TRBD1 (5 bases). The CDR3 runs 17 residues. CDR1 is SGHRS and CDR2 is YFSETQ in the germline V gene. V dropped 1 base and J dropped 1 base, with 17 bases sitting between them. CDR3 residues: CASSLLFQGTPNTEAFF. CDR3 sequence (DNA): TGCGCCAGCAGCTTGTTGTTTCAGGGAACCCCGAACACTGAAGCTTTCTTT.

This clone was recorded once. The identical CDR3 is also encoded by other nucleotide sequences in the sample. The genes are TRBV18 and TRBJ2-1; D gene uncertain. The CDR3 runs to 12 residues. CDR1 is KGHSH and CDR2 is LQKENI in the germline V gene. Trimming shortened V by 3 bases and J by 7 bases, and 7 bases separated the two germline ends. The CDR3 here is CASSPGGNEQFF. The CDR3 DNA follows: TGTGCCAGCTCACCGGGTGGAAATGAGCAGTTCTTC.

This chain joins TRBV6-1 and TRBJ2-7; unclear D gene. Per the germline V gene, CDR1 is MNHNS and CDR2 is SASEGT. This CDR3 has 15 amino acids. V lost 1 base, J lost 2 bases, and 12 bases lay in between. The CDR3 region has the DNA TGTGCCAGCAGTGAAGGTTGGGGTTCAACCTACGAGCAGTACTTC. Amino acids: CASSEGWGSTYEQYF.

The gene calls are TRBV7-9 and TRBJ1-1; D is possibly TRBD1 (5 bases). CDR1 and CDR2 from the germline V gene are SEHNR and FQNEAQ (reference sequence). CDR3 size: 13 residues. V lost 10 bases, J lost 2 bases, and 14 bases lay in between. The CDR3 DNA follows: TGTGCCACCAAAGGGGAGATTAACACTGAAGCTTTCTTT. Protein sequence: CATKGEINTEAFF.

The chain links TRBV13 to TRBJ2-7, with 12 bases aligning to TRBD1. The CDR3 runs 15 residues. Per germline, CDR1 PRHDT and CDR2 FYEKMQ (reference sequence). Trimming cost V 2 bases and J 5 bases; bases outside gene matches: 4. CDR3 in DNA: TGTGCCAGCAGCTTAAGGGGACAGGGGGCCCACGAGCAGTACTTC. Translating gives CASSLRGQGAHEQYF.

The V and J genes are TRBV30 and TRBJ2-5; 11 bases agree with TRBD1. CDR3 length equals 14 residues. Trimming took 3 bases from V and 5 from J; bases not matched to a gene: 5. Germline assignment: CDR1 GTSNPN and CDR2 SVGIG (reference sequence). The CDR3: CAWSPGTGGETQYF. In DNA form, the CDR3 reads TGTGCCTGGAGCCCCGGGACAGGGGGGGAGACCCAGTACTTC.

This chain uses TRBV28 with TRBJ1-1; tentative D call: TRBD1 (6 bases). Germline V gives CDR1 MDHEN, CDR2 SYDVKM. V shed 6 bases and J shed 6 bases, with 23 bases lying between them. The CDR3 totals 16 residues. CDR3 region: CASSPRRGAKVPEAFF. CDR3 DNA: TGTGCCAGCAGCCCCCGGAGGGGGGCCAAAGTGCCTGAAGCTTTCTTT.

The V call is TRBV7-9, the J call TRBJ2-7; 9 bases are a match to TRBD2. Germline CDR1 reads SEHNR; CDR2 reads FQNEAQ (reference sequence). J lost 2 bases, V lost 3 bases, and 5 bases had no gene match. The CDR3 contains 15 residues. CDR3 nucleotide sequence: TGTGCCAGCAGCTTTGGACTAGCGAAAACCTACGAGCAGTACTTC. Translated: CASSFGLAKTYEQYF.

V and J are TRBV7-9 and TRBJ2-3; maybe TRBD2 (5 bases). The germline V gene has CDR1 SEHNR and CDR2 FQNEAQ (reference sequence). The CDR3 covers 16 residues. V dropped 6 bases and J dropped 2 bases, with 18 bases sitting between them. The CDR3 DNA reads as TGTGCCAGCAGAGAGGACTTCCCGAAACCCACAGATACGCAGTATTTT. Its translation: CASREDFPKPTDTQYF.

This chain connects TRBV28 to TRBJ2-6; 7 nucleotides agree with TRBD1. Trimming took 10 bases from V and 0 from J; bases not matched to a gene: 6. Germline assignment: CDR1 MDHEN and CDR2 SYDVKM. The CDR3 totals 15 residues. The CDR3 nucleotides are TGTGCCATAGCAGGGGGTCTCTCTGGGGCCAACGTCCTGACTTTC. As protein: CAIAGGLSGANVLTF. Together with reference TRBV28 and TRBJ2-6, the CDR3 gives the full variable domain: DVKVTQSSRYLVKRTGEKVFLECVQDMDHENMFWYRQDPGLGLRLIYFSYDVKMKEKGDIPEGYSVSREKKERFSLILESASTNQTSMYLCAIAGGLSGANVLTFGAGSRLTVL.

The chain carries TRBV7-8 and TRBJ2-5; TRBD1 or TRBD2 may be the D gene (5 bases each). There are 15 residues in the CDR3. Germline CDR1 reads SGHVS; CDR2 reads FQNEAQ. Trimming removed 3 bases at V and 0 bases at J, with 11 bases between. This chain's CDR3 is CASSFMWGYQETQYF. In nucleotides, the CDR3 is TGTGCCAGCAGCTTTATGTGGGGGTACCAAGAGACCCAGTACTTC.

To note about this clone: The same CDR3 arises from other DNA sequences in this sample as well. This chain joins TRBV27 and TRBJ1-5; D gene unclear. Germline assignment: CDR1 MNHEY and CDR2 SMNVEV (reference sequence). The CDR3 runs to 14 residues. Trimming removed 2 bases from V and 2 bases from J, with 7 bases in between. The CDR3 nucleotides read TGTGCCAGCAGTTTAATCGGGGGCAATCAGCCCCAGCATTTT. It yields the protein CASSLIGGNQPQHF.

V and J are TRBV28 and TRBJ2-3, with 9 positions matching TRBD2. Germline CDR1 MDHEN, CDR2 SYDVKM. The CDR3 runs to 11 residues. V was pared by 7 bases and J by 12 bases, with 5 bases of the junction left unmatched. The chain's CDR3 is CASTSGASQYF. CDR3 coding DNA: TGTGCCAGCACTAGCGGGGCCTCTCAGTATTTT.

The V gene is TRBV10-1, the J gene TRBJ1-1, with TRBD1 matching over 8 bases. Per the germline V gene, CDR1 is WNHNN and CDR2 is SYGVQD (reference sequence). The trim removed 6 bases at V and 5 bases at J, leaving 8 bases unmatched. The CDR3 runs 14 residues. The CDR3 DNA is TGCGCCAGCAGCATTGACAGGGGATTGACTGAAGCTTTCTTT. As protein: CASSIDRGLTEAFF.

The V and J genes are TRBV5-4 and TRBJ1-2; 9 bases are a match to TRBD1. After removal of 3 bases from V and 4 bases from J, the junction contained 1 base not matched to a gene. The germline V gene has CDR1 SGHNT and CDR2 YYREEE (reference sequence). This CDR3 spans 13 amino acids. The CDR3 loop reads CASSSQGAYGYTF. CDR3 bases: TGTGCCAGCAGCTCACAGGGGGCCTATGGCTACACCTTC.

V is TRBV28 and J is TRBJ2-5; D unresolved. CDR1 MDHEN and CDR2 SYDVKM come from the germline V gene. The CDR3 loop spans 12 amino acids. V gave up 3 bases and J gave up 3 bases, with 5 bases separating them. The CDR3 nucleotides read TGTGCCAGCAGTTTGCGAGAAGAGACCCAGTACTTC. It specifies CASSLREETQYF.

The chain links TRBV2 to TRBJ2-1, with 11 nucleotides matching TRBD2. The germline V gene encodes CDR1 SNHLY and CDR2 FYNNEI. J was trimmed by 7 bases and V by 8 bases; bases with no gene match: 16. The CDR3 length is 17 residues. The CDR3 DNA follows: TGTGCCAGCGCCTCTAGCGGGAGGAGGAGCGGTTTGAATGAGCAGTTCTTC. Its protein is CASASSGRRSGLNEQFF.

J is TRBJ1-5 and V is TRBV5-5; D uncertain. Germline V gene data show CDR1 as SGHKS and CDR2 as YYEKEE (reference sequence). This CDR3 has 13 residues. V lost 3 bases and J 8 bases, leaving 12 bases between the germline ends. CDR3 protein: CASSYDVVEPQHF. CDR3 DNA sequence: TGTGCCAGCAGCTATGATGTAGTTGAGCCCCAGCATTTT.

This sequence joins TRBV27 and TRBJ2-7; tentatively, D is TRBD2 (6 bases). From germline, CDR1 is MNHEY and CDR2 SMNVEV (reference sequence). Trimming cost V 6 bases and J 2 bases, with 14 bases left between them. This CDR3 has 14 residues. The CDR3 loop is CASSRVAEAYEQYF. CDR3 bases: TGTGCCAGCAGCCGAGTAGCGGAAGCCTACGAGCAGTACTTC.

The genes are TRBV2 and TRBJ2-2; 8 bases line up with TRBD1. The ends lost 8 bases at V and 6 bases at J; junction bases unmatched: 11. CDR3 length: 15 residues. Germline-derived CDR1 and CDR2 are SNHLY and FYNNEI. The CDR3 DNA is TGTGCCAGCGCCCTCCAGGACAGGGTTTCCGGGGAGCTGTTTTTT. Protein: CASALQDRVSGELFF.

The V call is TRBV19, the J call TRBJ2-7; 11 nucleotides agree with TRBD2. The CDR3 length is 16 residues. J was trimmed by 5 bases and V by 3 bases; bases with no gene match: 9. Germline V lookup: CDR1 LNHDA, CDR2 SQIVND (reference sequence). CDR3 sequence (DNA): TGTGCCAGTAGTATCGGGCTCACTAGCGGGAGAAACGAGCAGTACTTC. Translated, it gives CASSIGLTSGRNEQYF.

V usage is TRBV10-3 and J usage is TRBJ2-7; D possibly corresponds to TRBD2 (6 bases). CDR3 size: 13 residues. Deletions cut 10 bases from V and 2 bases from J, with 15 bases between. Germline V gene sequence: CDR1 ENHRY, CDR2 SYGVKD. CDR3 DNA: TGTGCCAGCGGGAAGAGGGACGCCTACGAGCAGTACTTC. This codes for CASGKRDAYEQYF.

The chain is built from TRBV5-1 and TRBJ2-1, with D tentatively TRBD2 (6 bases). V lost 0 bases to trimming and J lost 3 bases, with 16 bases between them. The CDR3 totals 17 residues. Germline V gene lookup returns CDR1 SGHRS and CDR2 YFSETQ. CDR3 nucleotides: TGCGCCAGCAGCTTGGGGTACGGGGCGGGAAACTACAATGAGCAGTTCTTC. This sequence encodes CASSLGYGAGNYNEQFF.

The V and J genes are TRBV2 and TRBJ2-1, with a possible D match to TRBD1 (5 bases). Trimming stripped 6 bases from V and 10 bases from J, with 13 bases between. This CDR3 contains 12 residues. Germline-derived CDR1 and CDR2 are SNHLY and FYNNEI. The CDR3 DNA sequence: TGTGCCAGCAGGAAGGACAATCCCGAGCAGTTCTTC. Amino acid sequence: CASRKDNPEQFF. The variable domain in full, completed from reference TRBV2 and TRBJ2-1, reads EPEVTQTPSHQVTQMGQEVILRCVPISNHLYFYWYRQILGQKVEFLVSFYNNEISEKSEIFDDQFSVERPDGSNFTLKIRSTKLEDSAMYFCASRKDNPEQFFGPGTRLTVL.